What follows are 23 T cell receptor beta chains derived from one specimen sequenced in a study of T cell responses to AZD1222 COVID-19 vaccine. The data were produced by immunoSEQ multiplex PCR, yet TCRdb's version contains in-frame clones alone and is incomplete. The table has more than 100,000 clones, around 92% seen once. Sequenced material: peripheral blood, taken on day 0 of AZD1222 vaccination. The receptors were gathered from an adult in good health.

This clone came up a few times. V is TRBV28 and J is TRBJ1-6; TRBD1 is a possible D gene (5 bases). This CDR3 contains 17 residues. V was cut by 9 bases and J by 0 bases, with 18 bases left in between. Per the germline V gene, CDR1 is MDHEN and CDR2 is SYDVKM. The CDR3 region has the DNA TGTGCCAGTCACTCAGTTTGGGGGAGCTCCTATAATTCACCCCTCCACTTT. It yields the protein CASHSVWGSSYNSPLHF.

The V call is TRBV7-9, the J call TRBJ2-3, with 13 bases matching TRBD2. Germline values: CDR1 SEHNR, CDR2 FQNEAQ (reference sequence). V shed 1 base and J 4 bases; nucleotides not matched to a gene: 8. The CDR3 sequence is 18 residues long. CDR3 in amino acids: CASSLGGLAGEGADTQYF. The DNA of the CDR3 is TGTGCCAGCAGCTTAGGCGGACTAGCGGGAGAAGGGGCAGATACGCAGTATTTT.

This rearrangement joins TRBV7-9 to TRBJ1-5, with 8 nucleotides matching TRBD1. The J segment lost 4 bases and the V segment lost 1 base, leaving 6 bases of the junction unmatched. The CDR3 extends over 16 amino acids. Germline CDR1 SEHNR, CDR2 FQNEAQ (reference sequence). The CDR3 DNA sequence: TGTGCCAGCAGCTTAGGCAGGGGGCGTGGGAATCAGCCCCAGCATTTT. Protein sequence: CASSLGRGRGNQPQHF.

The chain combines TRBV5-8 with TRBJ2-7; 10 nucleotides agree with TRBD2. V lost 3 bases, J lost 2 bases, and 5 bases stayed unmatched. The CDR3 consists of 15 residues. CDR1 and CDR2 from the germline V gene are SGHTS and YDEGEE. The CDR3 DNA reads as TGTGCCAGCAGCTCCGGACTAGCGGAAGCCTACGAGCAGTACTTC. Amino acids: CASSSGLAEAYEQYF.

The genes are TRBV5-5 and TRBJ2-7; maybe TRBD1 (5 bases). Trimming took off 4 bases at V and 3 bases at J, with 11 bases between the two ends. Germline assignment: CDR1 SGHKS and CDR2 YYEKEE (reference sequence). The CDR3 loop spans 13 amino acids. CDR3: CASSTTVIYEQYF. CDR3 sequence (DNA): TGTGCCAGCAGCACGACAGTTATCTACGAGCAGTACTTC.

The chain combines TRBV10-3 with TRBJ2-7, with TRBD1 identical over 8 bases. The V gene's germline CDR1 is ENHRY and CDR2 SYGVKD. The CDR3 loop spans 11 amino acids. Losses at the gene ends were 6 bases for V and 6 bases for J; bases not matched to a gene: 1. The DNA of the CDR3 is TGTGCCATCAGCACAGGGGGCGAGCAGTACTTC. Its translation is CAISTGGEQYF.

The CDR3, as DNA: TGTGCCAGCAGTTTGGGACTACCGAACAATGAGCAGTTCTTC. This encodes CASSLGLPNNEQFF. The chain carries TRBV28 and TRBJ2-1; the match to TRBD2 covers 7 bases. J lost 5 bases, V lost 3 bases, and 4 bases had no gene match. This CDR3 region has 14 residues. Germline loops: CDR1 MDHEN, CDR2 SYDVKM.

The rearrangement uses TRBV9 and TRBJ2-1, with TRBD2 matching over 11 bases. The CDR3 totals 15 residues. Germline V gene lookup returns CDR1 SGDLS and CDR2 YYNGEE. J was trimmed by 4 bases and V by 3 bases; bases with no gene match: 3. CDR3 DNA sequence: TGTGCCAGCAGCGCGGGACTAGCGGAGTACAATGAGCAGTTCTTC. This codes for CASSAGLAEYNEQFF.

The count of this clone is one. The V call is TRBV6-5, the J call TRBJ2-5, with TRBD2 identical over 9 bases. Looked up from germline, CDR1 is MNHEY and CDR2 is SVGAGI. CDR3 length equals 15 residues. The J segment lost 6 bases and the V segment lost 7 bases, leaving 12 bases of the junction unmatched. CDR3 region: CASIKLTSGMQTQYF. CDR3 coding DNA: TGTGCCAGCATTAAATTGACTAGCGGAATGCAGACCCAGTACTTC.

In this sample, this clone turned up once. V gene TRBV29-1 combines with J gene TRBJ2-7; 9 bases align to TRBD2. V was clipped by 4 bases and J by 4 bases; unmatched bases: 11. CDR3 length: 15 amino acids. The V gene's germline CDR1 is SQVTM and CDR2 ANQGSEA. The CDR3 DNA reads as TGCAGCGTTGGAAGGGGGCGGGAGGGTTTATACGAGCAGTACTTC. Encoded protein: CSVGRGREGLYEQYF.

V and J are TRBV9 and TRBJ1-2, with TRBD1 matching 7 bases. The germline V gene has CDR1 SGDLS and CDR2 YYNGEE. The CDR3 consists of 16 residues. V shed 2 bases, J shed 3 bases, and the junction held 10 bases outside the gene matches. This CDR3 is CASSVIPGTVYYGYTF. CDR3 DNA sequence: TGTGCCAGCAGCGTGATTCCCGGGACAGTTTACTATGGCTACACCTTC. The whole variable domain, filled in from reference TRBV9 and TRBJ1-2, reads DSGVTQTPKHLITATGQRVTLRCSPRSGDLSVYWYQQSLDQGLQFLIQYYNGEERAKGNILERFSAQQFPDLHSELNLSSLELGDSALYFCASSVIPGTVYYGYTFGSGTRLTVV.

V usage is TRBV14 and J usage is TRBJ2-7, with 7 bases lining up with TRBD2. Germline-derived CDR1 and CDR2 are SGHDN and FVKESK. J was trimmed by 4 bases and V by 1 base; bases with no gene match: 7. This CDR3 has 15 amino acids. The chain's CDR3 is CASSQAIAGVYEQYF. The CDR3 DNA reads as TGTGCCAGCAGCCAAGCTATAGCGGGTGTGTACGAGCAGTACTTC.

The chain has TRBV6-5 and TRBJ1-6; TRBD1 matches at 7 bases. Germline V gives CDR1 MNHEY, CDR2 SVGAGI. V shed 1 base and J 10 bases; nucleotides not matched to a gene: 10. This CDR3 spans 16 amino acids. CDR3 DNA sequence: TGTGCCAGCAGTTACTTCGCCGGGGCGACAGGGTCACCCCTCCACTTT. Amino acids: CASSYFAGATGSPLHF.

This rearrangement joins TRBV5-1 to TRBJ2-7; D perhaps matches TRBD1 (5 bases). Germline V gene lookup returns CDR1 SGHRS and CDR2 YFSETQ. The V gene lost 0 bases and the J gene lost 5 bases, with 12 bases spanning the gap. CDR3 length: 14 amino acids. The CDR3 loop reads CASSLGQGLDEQYF. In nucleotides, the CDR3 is TGCGCCAGCAGCTTGGGGCAGGGTCTCGACGAGCAGTACTTC.

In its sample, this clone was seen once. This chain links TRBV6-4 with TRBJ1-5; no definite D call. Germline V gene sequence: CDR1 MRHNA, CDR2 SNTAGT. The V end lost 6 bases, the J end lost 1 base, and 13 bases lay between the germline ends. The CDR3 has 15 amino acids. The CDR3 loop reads CASSSRHESNQPQHF. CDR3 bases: TGTGCCAGCAGCTCCCGACACGAAAGCAATCAGCCCCAGCATTTT.

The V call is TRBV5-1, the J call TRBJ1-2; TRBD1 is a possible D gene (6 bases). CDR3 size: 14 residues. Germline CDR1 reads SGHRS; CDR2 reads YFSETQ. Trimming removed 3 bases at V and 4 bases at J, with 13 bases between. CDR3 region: CASSSGVGGYGYTF. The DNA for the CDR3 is TGCGCCAGCAGCTCAGGGGTCGGGGGCTATGGCTACACCTTC.

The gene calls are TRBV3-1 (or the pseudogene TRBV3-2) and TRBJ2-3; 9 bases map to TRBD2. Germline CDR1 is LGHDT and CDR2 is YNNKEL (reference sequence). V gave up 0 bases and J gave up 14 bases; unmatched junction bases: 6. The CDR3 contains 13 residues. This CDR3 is CASSQDILAGRYF. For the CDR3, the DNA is TGTGCCAGCAGCCAAGATATTCTAGCGGGAAGGTATTTT.

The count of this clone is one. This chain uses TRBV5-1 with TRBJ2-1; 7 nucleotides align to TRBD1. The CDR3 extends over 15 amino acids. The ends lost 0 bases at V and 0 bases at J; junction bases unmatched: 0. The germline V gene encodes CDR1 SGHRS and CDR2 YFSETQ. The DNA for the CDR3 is TGCGCCAGCAGCTTGGGGACAGGCTCCTACAATGAGCAGTTCTTC. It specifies CASSLGTGSYNEQFF.

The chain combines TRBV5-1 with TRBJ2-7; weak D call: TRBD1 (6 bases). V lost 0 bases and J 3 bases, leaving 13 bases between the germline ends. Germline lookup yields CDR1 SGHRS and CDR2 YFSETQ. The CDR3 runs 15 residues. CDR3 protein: CASSLATGPYYEQYF. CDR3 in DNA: TGCGCCAGCAGCTTGGCGACAGGCCCATACTACGAGCAGTACTTC.

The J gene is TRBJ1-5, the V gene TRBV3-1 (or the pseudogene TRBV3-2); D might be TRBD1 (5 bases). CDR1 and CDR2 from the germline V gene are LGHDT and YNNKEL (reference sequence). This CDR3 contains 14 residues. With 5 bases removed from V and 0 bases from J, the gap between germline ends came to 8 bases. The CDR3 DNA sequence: TGTGCCAGCAGCAGACAGAGTAGCAATCAGCCCCAGCATTTT. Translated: CASSRQSSNQPQHF.

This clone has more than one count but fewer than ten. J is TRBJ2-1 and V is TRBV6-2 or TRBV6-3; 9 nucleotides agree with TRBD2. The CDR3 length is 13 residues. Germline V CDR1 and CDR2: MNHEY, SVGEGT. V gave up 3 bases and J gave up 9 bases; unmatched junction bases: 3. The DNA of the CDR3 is TGTGCCAGCAGTTATGGGACTAGCTCTGAGCAGTTCTTC. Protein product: CASSYGTSSEQFF.

The CDR3 spells CASSNFSGNTIYF. In nucleotides, the CDR3 is TGTGCCAGTAGTAATTTCTCTGGAAACACCATATATTTT. The gene calls are TRBV19 and TRBJ1-3; D is unresolved. V was pared by 4 bases and J by 0 bases, with 4 bases between. Looked up from germline, CDR1 is LNHDA and CDR2 is SQIVND (reference sequence). The CDR3 consists of 13 residues.

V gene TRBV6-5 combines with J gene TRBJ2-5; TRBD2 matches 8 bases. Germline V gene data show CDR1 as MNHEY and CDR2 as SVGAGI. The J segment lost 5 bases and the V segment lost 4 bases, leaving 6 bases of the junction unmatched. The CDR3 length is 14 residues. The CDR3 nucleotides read TGTGCCAGCAGTTCTCGGACTAGCCGTGAGACCCAGTACTTC. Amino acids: CASSSRTSRETQYF.